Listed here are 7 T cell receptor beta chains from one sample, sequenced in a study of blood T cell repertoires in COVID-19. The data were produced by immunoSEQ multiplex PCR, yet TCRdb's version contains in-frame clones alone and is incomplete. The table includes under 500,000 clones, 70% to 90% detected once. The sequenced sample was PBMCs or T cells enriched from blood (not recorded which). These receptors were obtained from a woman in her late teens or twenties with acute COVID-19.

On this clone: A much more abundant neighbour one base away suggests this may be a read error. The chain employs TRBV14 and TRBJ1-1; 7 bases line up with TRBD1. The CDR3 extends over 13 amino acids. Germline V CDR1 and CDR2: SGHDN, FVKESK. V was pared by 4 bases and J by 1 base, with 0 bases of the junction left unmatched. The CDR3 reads CASSRDRNTEAFF. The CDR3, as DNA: TGTGCCAGCAGCCGGGACAGGAACACTGAAGCTTTCTTT.

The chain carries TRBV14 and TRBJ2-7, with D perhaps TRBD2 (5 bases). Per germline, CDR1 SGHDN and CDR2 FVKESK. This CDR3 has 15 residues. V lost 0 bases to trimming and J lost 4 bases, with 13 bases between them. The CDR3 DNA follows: TGTGCCAGCAGCCAAGAACGGTGGAGGACTTACGAGCAGTACTTC. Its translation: CASSQERWRTYEQYF.

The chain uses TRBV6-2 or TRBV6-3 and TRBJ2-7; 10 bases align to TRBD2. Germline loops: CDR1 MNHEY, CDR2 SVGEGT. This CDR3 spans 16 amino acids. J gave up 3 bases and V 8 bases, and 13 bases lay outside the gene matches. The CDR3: CASGYSGTSVYYEQYF. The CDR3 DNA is TGTGCCAGCGGGTACTCCGGGACTAGCGTATACTACGAGCAGTACTTC.

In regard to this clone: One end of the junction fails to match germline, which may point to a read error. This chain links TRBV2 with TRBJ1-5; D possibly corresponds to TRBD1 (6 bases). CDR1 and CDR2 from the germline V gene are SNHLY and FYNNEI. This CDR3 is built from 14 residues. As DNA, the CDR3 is TGTGCCAGCAGTGAAGCGGACAGCATTCAGCCCCAGCATTTT. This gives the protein CASSEADSIQPQHF.

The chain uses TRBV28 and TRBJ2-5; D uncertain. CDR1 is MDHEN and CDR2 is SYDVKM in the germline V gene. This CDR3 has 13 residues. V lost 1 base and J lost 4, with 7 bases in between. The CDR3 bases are TGTGCCAGCAGTTTATATACGGGAGAGACCCAGTACTTC. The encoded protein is CASSLYTGETQYF. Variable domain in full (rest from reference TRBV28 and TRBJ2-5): DVKVTQSSRYLVKRTGEKVFLECVQDMDHENMFWYRQDPGLGLRLIYFSYDVKMKEKGDIPEGYSVSREKKERFSLILESASTNQTSMYLCASSLYTGETQYFGPGTRLLVL.

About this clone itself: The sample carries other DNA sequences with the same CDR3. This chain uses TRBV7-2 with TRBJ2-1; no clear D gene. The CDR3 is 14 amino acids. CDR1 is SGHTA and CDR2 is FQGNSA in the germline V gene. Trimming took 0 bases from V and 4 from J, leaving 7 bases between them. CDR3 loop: CASSLALSYNEQFF. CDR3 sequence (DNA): TGTGCCAGCAGCTTAGCGCTAAGTTACAATGAGCAGTTCTTC.

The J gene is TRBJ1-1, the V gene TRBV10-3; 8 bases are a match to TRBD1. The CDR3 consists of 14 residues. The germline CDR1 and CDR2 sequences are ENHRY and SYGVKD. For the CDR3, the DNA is TGTGCTATCGGACAGGGTGGGGGTAACACTGAAGCTTTCTTT. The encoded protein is CAIGQGGGNTEAFF.